The rows below give T cell receptor beta chains drawn from one sample of a study of cytomegalovirus exposure and HLA in healthy donors. Sequencing was performed with immunoSEQ multiplex PCR; in TCRdb, only in-frame clones are kept and a portion is missing. The listing records around 40,000 clones. Sequenced sample: PBMCs. The origin of the receptors is a man aged 25 to 40 in good health and CMV-seronegative. The CDR3 runs from the conserved cysteine through the conserved F or W. Fields, in order: D gene, V gene, J gene, CDR3 DNA, CDR3 protein. D genes are given only for firm matches.

D: TRBD2
V: TRBV7-9
J: TRBJ2-5
DNA: TGTGCCAGCAGCTTAGGACTAGCGGGGCCAAGCCAAGAGACCCAGTACTTC
CDR3: CASSLGLAGPSQETQYF

D: TRBD1
V: TRBV19
J: TRBJ1-2
DNA: TGTGCCACCCAGGGGGCGATGTGGTATGGCTACACCTTC
CDR3: CATQGAMWYGYTF

D: TRBD2
V: TRBV4-3
J: TRBJ2-1
DNA: TGCGCCAGCAGCCAAGACAAGATGGCGGGAGGGCCTAATGAGCAGTTCTTC
CDR3: CASSQDKMAGGPNEQFF

D: NA
V: TRBV30
J: TRBJ1-1
DNA: TGTGCCTGGAGTCTTCGACAGAACACTGAAGCTTTCTTT
CDR3: CAWSLRQNTEAFF

D: TRBD2
V: TRBV4-3
J: TRBJ2-2
DNA: TGCGCCAGCAGCCAAGGACTAGCGGGAGGTAACACCGGGGAGCTGTTTTTT
CDR3: CASSQGLAGGNTGELFF

D: TRBD1
V: TRBV5-6
J: TRBJ1-2
DNA: TGTGCCAGCAGCCCGGACAGGGACCACTGGGGCTACACCTTC
CDR3: CASSPDRDHWGYTF

D: NA
V: TRBV29-1
J: TRBJ1-2
DNA: TGCAGCGTTGTAGGGGGAGAGGGGGTGGTCGGCTACACCTTC
CDR3: CSVVGGEGVVGYTF

D: NA
V: TRBV30
J: TRBJ2-2
DNA: TGTGCCTGGCTTACCCTAGCAGACACCGGGGAGCTGTTTTTT
CDR3: CAWLTLADTGELFF

D: TRBD2
V: TRBV6-1
J: TRBJ2-7
DNA: TGTGCCAGCAGTGAATCATCAGGGACTAGGGTGTTCGAGCAGTACTTC
CDR3: CASSESSGTRVFEQYF

D: TRBD1
V: TRBV4-3
J: TRBJ2-5
DNA: TGCGCCAGCAGCCAAGATTTTGGTGGCAGGGGGGAGACCCAGTACTTC
CDR3: CASSQDFGGRGETQYF

D: TRBD1
V: TRBV5-4
J: TRBJ1-1
DNA: TGTGCCAGCAGCTACGGACAGGGTGAAGCTTTCTTT
CDR3: CASSYGQGEAFF

D: TRBD1
V: TRBV4-2
J: TRBJ1-2
DNA: TGTGCCAGCAGCCAAGATACGGGGGACAGGGGGATCGGCTACACCTTC
CDR3: CASSQDTGDRGIGYTF

D: NA
V: TRBV7-2
J: TRBJ2-7
DNA: TGTGCCAGCAGCTTCGATATGGGAGACTACGAGCAGTACTTC
CDR3: CASSFDMGDYEQYF

D: NA
V: TRBV29-1
J: TRBJ1-3
DNA: TGCAGCGTTGCGGGATTGAACTCTGGAAACACCATATATTTT
CDR3: CSVAGLNSGNTIYF

D: NA
V: TRBV6-6
J: TRBJ2-1
DNA: TGTGCCAGCAGTTACTCTGGGACACCGGACAATGAGCAGTTCTTC
CDR3: CASSYSGTPDNEQFF

D: NA
V: TRBV10-3
J: TRBJ1-6
DNA: TGTGCCATCAGTGAGCTAAGGGAAGGGGGTAATTCACCCCTCCACTTT
CDR3: CAISELREGGNSPLHF

D: NA
V: TRBV4-3
J: TRBJ2-2
DNA: TGCGCCAGCAGCCCGGTAGTTAACACCGGGGAGCTGTTTTTT
CDR3: CASSPVVNTGELFF

D: TRBD2
V: TRBV4-1
J: TRBJ2-7
DNA: TGCGCCAGCAGCCAAGGACTAGCGGGATCCTACGAGCAGTACTTC
CDR3: CASSQGLAGSYEQYF

D: TRBD1
V: TRBV4-3
J: TRBJ1-5
DNA: TGCGCCAGCAGCCAAAAACAGGGGGGTCAGCCCCAGCATTTT
CDR3: CASSQKQGGQPQHF

D: NA
V: TRBV14
J: TRBJ2-1
DNA: TGTGCCAGCAGCCTGAGAGGGAGGTCCTCCTACAATGAGCAGTTCTTC
CDR3: CASSLRGRSSYNEQFF

D: TRBD1
V: TRBV30
J: TRBJ1-1
DNA: TGTGCCGGGAGCGCCTTCGGACAGGGCAACACTGAAGCTTTCTTT
CDR3: CAGSAFGQGNTEAFF

D: NA
V: TRBV4-3
J: TRBJ1-4
DNA: TGCGCCAGCAGCCAAGAGGGGAGCACTAATGAAAAACTGTTTTTT
CDR3: CASSQEGSTNEKLFF

D: NA
V: TRBV6-5
J: TRBJ2-2
DNA: TGTGCCAGCAGTTACGGCTCCCCCGCGAACACCGGGGAGCTGTTTTTT
CDR3: CASSYGSPANTGELFF

D: TRBD1
V: TRBV20-1
J: TRBJ1-2
DNA: TGCAGTGCTCGGACAGGGAAGGGCTACACCTTC
CDR3: CSARTGKGYTF

D: TRBD1
V: TRBV4-3
J: TRBJ2-1
DNA: TGCGCCAGCAGCCAAGGTCACTTAGACAGGGCGAATGAGCAGTTCTTC
CDR3: CASSQGHLDRANEQFF

D: NA
V: TRBV5-1
J: TRBJ1-2
DNA: TGCGCCAGCAGTTTGGACGGTTTTAACTATGGCTACACCTTC
CDR3: CASSLDGFNYGYTF

D: NA
V: TRBV5-1
J: TRBJ1-2
DNA: TGCGCCAGCAGCTTGGGGGAGGGATTCTATGGCTACACCTTC
CDR3: CASSLGEGFYGYTF